These T cell receptor beta chains were read from a single sample in a study of neurological immune-mediated disorders. MiXCR, applied by TCRdb to the 5' RACE reads, yields one record per CDR3 protein. The sample holds about 62,000 distinct CDR3 sequences, about 3.5% seen once. Sequencing was done on a sample of PBMCs. All receptors derive from a woman aged 45 to 65 with multiple sclerosis. CDR3s include the opening cysteine and the closing phenylalanine or tryptophan. D genes are given only for firm matches. Only part of the rows carry a size: once, few, many, or a class if the clone is expanded.

>TRBJ1-4|TRBV5-1|many|NA
CASSGGSGMGLNEKLFF
TGCGCCAGCAGCGGAGGGTCAGGGATGGGACTCAATGAAAAACTGTTTTTT
>TRBJ2-7|TRBV19|many|NA
CASSRRPKGYEQYF
TGTGCCAGTAGCCGGAGACCCAAAGGATACGAGCAGTACTTC
>TRBJ1-2|TRBV29-1|many|NA
CSVEMPQGYNYGYTF
TGCAGCGTTGAAATGCCGCAGGGATATAACTATGGCTACACCTTC
>TRBJ1-5|TRBV7-3|many|TRBD1
CASSLAPRTGGVRGNQPQHF
TGTGCCAGCAGCTTAGCCCCACGGACAGGGGGCGTTAGGGGCAATCAGCCCCAGCATTTT
>TRBJ2-5|TRBV15|many|NA
CATSRDGWGQQETQYF
TGTGCCACCAGCAGAGATGGTTGGGGCCAGCAAGAGACCCAGTACTTC
>TRBJ2-2|TRBV12-3/TRBV12-4|many|TRBD2
CASSPGLAAGELFF
TGTGCCAGCAGTCCGGGACTAGCGGCCGGGGAGCTGTTTTTT
>TRBJ1-1|TRBV2|many|NA
CASTASENTEAFF
TGTGCCAGCACTGCCTCGGAGAACACTGAAGCTTTCTTT
>TRBJ2-5|TRBV12-5|many|TRBD2
CASGLESGEGETQYF
TGTGCTAGTGGTTTGGAGAGCGGGGAGGGAGAGACCCAGTACTTC
>TRBJ2-7|TRBV6-1|few|NA
CASTWERLYEQYF
TGTGCCAGCACCTGGGAAAGGCTTTACGAGCAGTACTTC
>TRBJ2-3|TRBV6-6|many|TRBD2
CASRTKREWADTQYF
TGTGCCAGCAGGACAAAGCGGGAGTGGGCAGATACGCAGTATTTT
>TRBJ1-1|TRBV5-1|many|TRBD1
CASSIRTGKNTEAFF
TGCGCCAGCAGCATACGGACAGGGAAGAACACTGAAGCTTTCTTT
>TRBJ1-1|TRBV5-5|many|NA
CASSGDPNTEAFF
TGTGCCAGCAGCGGGGACCCGAACACTGAAGCTTTCTTT
>TRBJ2-7|TRBV7-2|many|NA
CASSPHAPSYEQYF
TGTGCCAGCAGCCCGCATGCCCCTAGTTACGAGCAGTACTTC
>TRBJ1-6|TRBV20-1|NA|NA
CSARANGGVPLNF
TGCAGTGCTAGGGCGAATGGGGGAGTACCCCTCAACTTT
>TRBJ2-5|TRBV27|NA|NA
CASSWGGGGVYPQYF
TGTGCCAGCAGTTGGGGCGGAGGGGGGGTTTATCCCCAGTACTTC
>TRBJ1-5|TRBV12-3/TRBV12-4|many|TRBD1
CASSLQGGNQPQHF
TGTGCCAGCAGTCTCCAGGGGGGCAATCAGCCCCAGCATTTT
>TRBJ2-3|TRBV29-1|many|TRBD1
CSVGGGPGDTQYF
TGCAGCGTTGGAGGGGGCCCTGGGGATACGCAGTATTTT
>TRBJ2-7|TRBV5-1|many|TRBD2
CASRLAGSYEQYF
TGCGCCAGCCGACTAGCGGGCTCCTACGAGCAGTACTTC
>TRBJ2-5|TRBV12-3/TRBV12-4|many|NA
CASTAGSGQETQYF
TGTGCCAGCACCGCAGGCAGCGGCCAAGAGACCCAGTACTTC
>TRBJ1-6|TRBV12-3/TRBV12-4|few|NA
CASSFGGTGNSPLHF
TGTGCCAGCAGTTTCGGCGGGACGGGGAATTCACCCCTCCACTTT
>TRBJ2-2|TRBV29-1|many|NA
CSVEMRSSVGELFF
TGCAGCGTTGAAATGAGGTCTAGCGTCGGGGAGCTGTTTTTT
>TRBJ1-4|TRBV6-2/TRBV6-3|many|NA
CASSGPGLSNTF
TGTGCCAGCAGTGGCCCGGGACTCTCCAACACATTT
>TRBJ2-7|TRBV24-1|many|NA
CATSDFDRAYAQYF
TGTGCCACCAGTGATTTCGACAGAGCGTACGCGCAGTACTTC
>TRBJ2-5|TRBV6-2/TRBV6-3|many|NA
CASSPLRAGQETQYF
TGTGCCAGCAGTCCCCTTCGAGCGGGCCAAGAGACCCAGTACTTC
>TRBJ2-3|TRBV27|many|TRBD1
CASSRTGRTTDTQYF
TGTGCCAGCAGCCGGACAGGCCGCACCACAGATACGCAGTATTTT
>TRBJ2-1|TRBV6-5|many|TRBD2
CASRASGSSYNEQFF
TGTGCCAGCAGGGCTAGCGGGAGCTCCTACAATGAGCAGTTCTTC
>TRBJ1-6|TRBV18|NA|NA
CASSPLENSPLNF
TGTGCCAGCTCACCACTTGAAAATTCACCCCTCAACTTT
>TRBJ1-6|TRBV11-2|many|NA
CASSRRGSGSPLHF
TGTGCCAGCTCAAGAAGGGGCTCAGGTTCACCCCTCCACTTT
>TRBJ1-1|TRBV5-1|many|TRBD1
CASSSGTGGMNTEAFF
TGCGCCAGCAGCTCCGGGACAGGGGGAATGAACACTGAAGCTTTCTTT
>TRBJ2-7|TRBV7-8|many|NA
CASSFLPFSHEQYF
TGTGCCAGCAGCTTTCTACCCTTCTCCCACGAGCAGTACTTC
>TRBJ2-3|TRBV5-1|many|NA
CASSLDRAETDTQYF
TGCGCCAGCAGCTTGGACAGGGCGGAGACAGATACGCAGTATTTT